These 30 T cell receptor beta chains were sequenced from one sample in a study of blood T cell repertoires in COVID-19. Sequencing was performed with immunoSEQ multiplex PCR; in TCRdb, only in-frame clones are kept and a portion is missing. The data contain about 220,000 clones, around 88% of them singletons. The sequenced material came from PBMCs or T cells enriched from blood (not recorded which). The receptors come from a woman aged 45-65 years with acute COVID-19.

The J gene is TRBJ2-7, the V gene TRBV7-9; D may be TRBD1 (5 bases). CDR3 length: 15 amino acids. Per germline, CDR1 SEHNR and CDR2 FQNEAQ (reference sequence). V was trimmed by 5 bases and J by 9 bases, leaving 23 bases between them. The CDR3 region has the DNA TGTGCCAGCAGCAAAGAACTCAGGGCTACTACGAGGCAGTACTTC. Its translation: CASSKELRATTRQYF. The whole variable domain, remainder taken from reference TRBV7-9 and TRBJ2-7, is DTGVSQNPRHKITKRGQNVTFRCDPISEHNRLYWYRQTLGQGPEFLTYFQNEAQLEKSRLLSDRFSAERPKGSFSTLEIQRTEQGDSAMYLCASSKELRATTRQYFGPGTRLTVT.

The rearrangement joins TRBV5-1 to TRBJ2-5; a possible D gene is TRBD1 (6 bases). Trimming removed 6 bases at V and 5 bases at J, with 17 bases between. Germline CDR1 is SGHRS and CDR2 is YFSETQ. CDR3 length: 14 residues. This chain's CDR3 is CASTITGTGETQYF. The CDR3 region has the DNA TGCGCCAGCACCATTACAGGGACGGGCGAGACCCAGTACTTC. The full variable domain, its missing parts supplied by reference TRBV5-1 and TRBJ2-5, is KAGVTQTPRYLIKTRGQQVTLSCSPISGHRSVSWYQQTPGQGLQFLFEYFSETQRNKGNFPGRFSGRQFSNSRSEMNVSTLELGDSALYLCASTITGTGETQYFGPGTRLLVL.

V usage is TRBV28 and J usage is TRBJ1-3; D unresolved. The CDR3 is made up of 15 amino acids. V was pared by 1 base and J by 4 bases, with 11 bases between. Germline CDR1 is MDHEN and CDR2 is SYDVKM. The CDR3 sequence: CASSLSQTRGNTIYF. CDR3 DNA sequence: TGTGCCAGCAGTTTATCTCAGACTAGGGGAAACACCATATATTTT.

The chain links TRBV19 to TRBJ1-1; D not resolved. The germline V gene encodes CDR1 LNHDA and CDR2 SQIVND (reference sequence). This CDR3 has 15 amino acids. The germline V and J ends were trimmed by 8 bases and 5 bases, with 21 bases remaining between them. The DNA for the CDR3 is TGTGCCAGTCAACGCCGGTGGAGGTCCTCGACTGAAGCTTTCTTT. It yields the protein CASQRRWRSSTEAFF.

The gene calls are TRBV28 and TRBJ1-5, with D perhaps TRBD1 (5 bases). CDR1 and CDR2 from the germline V gene are MDHEN and SYDVKM. The V and J ends lost 1 base and 0 bases respectively, with 16 bases between them. The CDR3 totals 18 residues. The DNA for the CDR3 is TGTGCCAGCAGTTTATATATGGGGACTGGGTATAGCAATCAGCCCCAGCATTTT. Its protein product is CASSLYMGTGYSNQPQHF.

V and J are TRBV7-2 and TRBJ1-3, with 8 positions matching TRBD1. The J segment lost 1 base and the V segment lost 3 bases, leaving 8 bases of the junction unmatched. CDR3 length equals 17 residues. CDR1 is SGHTA, CDR2 FQGNSA, per germline. CDR3 sequence: CASSFSGTGMSGNTIYF. CDR3 DNA sequence: TGTGCCAGCAGCTTTTCCGGGACAGGAATGTCTGGAAACACCATATATTTT.

The chain links TRBV28 to TRBJ1-3; no clear D gene. The CDR3 sequence is 13 residues long. V dropped 5 bases and J dropped 3 bases, with 8 bases sitting between them. Per the germline V gene, CDR1 is MDHEN and CDR2 is SYDVKM. The CDR3 reads CASSNSDGNTIYF. CDR3 in DNA: TGTGCCAGCAGTAACAGTGATGGAAACACCATATATTTT.

The chain joins TRBV28 to TRBJ2-7; TRBD2 matches 14 bases. After removal of 8 bases from V and 3 bases from J, the junction contained 6 bases not matched to a gene. Germline CDR1 and CDR2: MDHEN and SYDVKM. The CDR3 contains 15 residues. CDR3 in DNA: TGTGCCAGCGGGGGCGGACTAGCGGGAGGCTACGAGCAGTACTTC. This codes for CASGGGLAGGYEQYF.

The V gene is TRBV11-2, the J gene TRBJ2-7; 10 bases agree with TRBD2. CDR3 length: 16 residues. The V gene end was trimmed by 1 base and the J gene end by 3 bases; junction bases not matched to a gene: 6. CDR1 and CDR2 (germline): SGHAT, FQNNGV. The CDR3 DNA is TGTGCCAGCAGCTTAGCCCTAGCGGGAGAGGGCTACGAGCAGTACTTC. Translation: CASSLALAGEGYEQYF.

The gene calls are TRBV14 and TRBJ2-3; TRBD2 agrees at 16 bases. Germline V gene data show CDR1 as SGHDN and CDR2 as FVKESK. V shed 4 bases, J shed 6 bases, and the junction held 16 bases outside the gene matches. The CDR3 loop spans 20 amino acids. Here the CDR3 DNA reads TGTGCCAGCAGCCCCTCAGGGACTAGCGGGAGGGACTTAAATATCGATACGCAGTATTTT. Its translation: CASSPSGTSGRDLNIDTQYF.

The gene calls are TRBV30 and TRBJ2-1; TRBD2 aligns across 7 bases. CDR3 length: 17 residues. Germline loops: CDR1 GTSNPN, CDR2 SVGIG (reference sequence). Germline trimming cut 5 bases from V and 7 bases from J; bases unmatched to any gene: 20. In nucleotides, the CDR3 is TGTGCCTGGTTACAAAACTCAGGACTAGTATCTGTAAATGAGCAGTTCTTC. It specifies CAWLQNSGLVSVNEQFF.

The V call is TRBV19, the J call TRBJ1-2, with 8 nucleotides matching TRBD1. This CDR3 has 13 residues. Losses at the gene ends were 5 bases for V and 3 bases for J; bases not matched to a gene: 2. The V gene's germline CDR1 is LNHDA and CDR2 SQIVND (reference sequence). CDR3 in amino acids: CASSPDRDYGYTF. In DNA form, the CDR3 reads TGTGCCAGTAGTCCGGACAGGGACTATGGCTACACCTTC.

About this clone itself: A much larger clone is a single base away; this may be a read error. The chain carries TRBV6-2 or TRBV6-3 and TRBJ1-5; D unclear. CDR3 size: 14 residues. CDR1 and CDR2 from the germline V gene are MNHEY and SVGEGT. In nucleotides, the CDR3 is TGTGCCGGCAGTTCCTACAGCAGCAATCAGCCCCAGCATTTT. Amino acid sequence: CAGSSYSSNQPQHF.

This chain joins TRBV5-1 and TRBJ1-5; the D gene is possibly TRBD1 (6 bases). There are 15 residues in the CDR3. V was cut by 2 bases and J by 1 base, with 10 bases left in between. Per germline, CDR1 SGHRS and CDR2 YFSETQ. Here the CDR3 DNA reads TGCGCCAGCAGCTTTACCGGACAGAGCAATCAGCCCCAGCATTTT. Translation: CASSFTGQSNQPQHF.

This CDR3 reads CASTIGMGTPAETQYF. In DNA, the CDR3 is TGTGCCAGCACCATAGGGATGGGGACACCGGCGGAGACCCAGTACTTC. The chain carries TRBV28 and TRBJ2-5; tentative D call: TRBD1 (6 bases). Germline V gene lookup returns CDR1 MDHEN and CDR2 SYDVKM. The CDR3 covers 16 residues. V was clipped by 7 bases and J by 5 bases, with 23 bases between them.

The chain combines TRBV29-1 with TRBJ1-2, with D hard to call. Trimming removed 6 bases at V and 8 bases at J, with 16 bases between. The germline gives CDR1 SQVTM, CDR2 ANQGSEA. The length of the CDR3 is 12 residues. The CDR3 nucleotides are TGCAGCGTCCTAGGGTTAGGGAGAGGCTACACCTTC. Translated, it gives CSVLGLGRGYTF.

The chain recombines TRBV5-1 with TRBJ2-5, with 7 positions matching TRBD1. This CDR3 region has 14 residues. Germline V gene lookup returns CDR1 SGHRS and CDR2 YFSETQ. J lost 1 base, V lost 4 bases, and 4 bases had no gene match. CDR3 DNA: TGCGCCAGCAGCGGCGGACAGGTCCAAGAGACCCAGTACTTC. This sequence encodes CASSGGQVQETQYF.

The chain employs TRBV7-2 and TRBJ2-7; TRBD2 aligns across 8 bases. CDR1 is SGHTA and CDR2 is FQGNSA in the germline V gene. The CDR3 is made up of 15 amino acids. V trimming: 5 bases; J trimming: 6 bases; junction bases outside the gene matches: 12. The chain's CDR3 is CASSTIAGLGSEQYF. The CDR3 DNA is TGTGCCAGCAGCACGATAGCGGGATTGGGTTCCGAGCAGTACTTC.

The rearrangement joins TRBV11-3 to TRBJ2-2, with a possible D match to TRBD2 (5 bases). CDR1 SGHNT and CDR2 YENEEA come from the germline V gene. The CDR3 consists of 16 residues. With 5 bases removed from V and 0 bases from J, the gap between germline ends came to 13 bases. CDR3 bases: TGTGCCAGCAGCCCCCGGAGGACGGCGAACACCGGGGAGCTGTTTTTT. Translating it yields CASSPRRTANTGELFF.

The gene calls are TRBV24-1 and TRBJ2-1; 10 positions match TRBD1. The V segment lost 9 bases and the J segment 0 bases; nucleotides outside the gene matches: 13. This CDR3 has 18 amino acids. Per germline, CDR1 KGHDR and CDR2 SFDVKD. CDR3 nucleotides: TGTGCCACCTCCGGGCGACAGGGGGCATTATACTCCTACAATGAGCAGTTCTTC. Its translation is CATSGRQGALYSYNEQFF.

The chain uses TRBV7-9 and TRBJ2-7; the match to TRBD2 covers 9 bases. V lost 5 bases, J lost 7 bases, and 9 bases stayed unmatched. The CDR3 consists of 14 residues. The germline V gene encodes CDR1 SEHNR and CDR2 FQNEAQ (reference sequence). CDR3 in amino acids: CASSLGPLAGEQYF. DNA of the CDR3: TGTGCCAGCAGCCTCGGCCCCCTAGCGGGAGAGCAGTACTTC.

On this clone itself: Sequence at one end of the junction differs from germline and may be a read error. This chain uses TRBV30 with TRBJ2-7; TRBD2 might be the D (7 bases). Germline CDR1 and CDR2: GTSNPN and SVGIG (reference sequence). There are 14 residues in the CDR3. CDR3 sequence: CAWSVRGAVPGVSF. In nucleotides, the CDR3 is TGTGCCTGGAGTGTACGGGGGGCTGTTCCGGGCGTGAGCTTC.

The J gene is TRBJ2-1, the V gene TRBV19; the match to TRBD1 covers 8 bases. Trimming took 5 bases from V and 4 from J; bases not matched to a gene: 1. The CDR3 loop spans 13 amino acids. The V gene's germline CDR1 is LNHDA and CDR2 SQIVND (reference sequence). In DNA form, the CDR3 reads TGTGCCAGTAGTCGGACAGGGTACAATGAGCAGTTCTTC. This translates into CASSRTGYNEQFF.

The chain uses TRBV9 and TRBJ2-7, with D tentatively TRBD2 (5 bases). Between the trimmed V and J ends, which lost 0 bases and 2 bases, there was a span of 12 bases. The germline V gene has CDR1 SGDLS and CDR2 YYNGEE. This CDR3 contains 15 residues. The CDR3 reads CASSVGAGLTYEQYF. The CDR3 bases are TGTGCCAGCAGCGTAGGGGCGGGCCTGACCTACGAGCAGTACTTC.

The table lists this clone with a count of one. CDR3 protein: CASSFQGGNIQYF. In DNA form, the CDR3 reads TGTGCCAGCAGTTTCCAGGGTGGAAACATTCAGTACTTC. V and J are TRBV27 and TRBJ2-4, with D perhaps TRBD1 (5 bases). With 3 bases removed from V and 6 bases from J, the gap between germline ends came to 9 bases. CDR1 MNHEY and CDR2 SMNVEV come from the germline V gene (reference sequence). CDR3 size: 13 residues.

This clone was seen a single time. Here the CDR3 reads CASSLAALDYNEQYF. CDR3 sequence (DNA): TGTGCCAGCAGCTTAGCGGCACTAGATTACAACGAGCAGTACTTC. V is TRBV7-2 and J is TRBJ2-7; weak D call: TRBD2 (5 bases). Germline V CDR1 and CDR2: SGHTA, FQGNSA. Trimming removed 0 bases at V and 5 bases at J, with 14 bases between. CDR3 size: 15 residues.

This chain links TRBV6-6 with TRBJ2-3; perhaps TRBD2 as D (6 bases). This CDR3 spans 12 amino acids. From germline, CDR1 is MNHNY and CDR2 SVGAGI (reference sequence). The ends were cut back, 2 bases at V and 8 bases at J, with 8 bases in the middle. CDR3 protein: CASSYPGGTQYF. In nucleotides, the CDR3 is TGTGCCAGCAGTTACCCCGGGGGTACGCAGTATTTT.

This clone was seen a few times. The rearrangement uses TRBV9 and TRBJ2-1; TRBD2 matches at 12 bases. Looked up from germline, CDR1 is SGDLS and CDR2 is YYNGEE. This CDR3 is built from 19 residues. Unmatched junction bases numbered 14, after V lost 2 bases and J lost 5 bases. The CDR3 region has the DNA TGTGCCAGCAGCGTGACAGGGGGAGGGGCTAGCGGGAGGGACAATGAGCAGTTCTTC. As protein: CASSVTGGGASGRDNEQFF.

V gene TRBV6-1 combines with J gene TRBJ1-2, with a possible D match to TRBD1 (5 bases). The V gene's germline CDR1 is MNHNS and CDR2 SASEGT. This CDR3 is 15 amino acids long. The V end was cut by 3 bases, the J end by 0 bases, with 11 bases between. The CDR3 loop is CASSDTGTTNYGYTF. CDR3 in DNA: TGTGCCAGCAGTGACACAGGAACCACTAACTATGGCTACACCTTC.

The chain has TRBV28 and TRBJ1-6, with unresolved D. CDR1 is MDHEN, CDR2 SYDVKM, per germline. Trimming took off 3 bases at V and 15 bases at J, with 9 bases between the two ends. The CDR3 is 11 residues long. The CDR3 sequence: CASSFMGLLHF. CDR3 DNA: TGTGCCAGCAGTTTTATGGGCCTCCTCCACTTT.